The 2 T cell receptor beta chains below come from one sample, sequenced in a study of tumor and adjacent non-tumor tissue in lung cancer. A modified ARM-PCR protocol with three rounds of nested PCR amplified TCRbeta. MiXCR, run by TCRdb on the multiplex PCR reads, gives a single entry per CDR3 protein. Of 100,000 to 120,000 distinct CDR3 sequences in the sample, about 87% were seen once. No cell sorting was done before RNA was extracted from the tissue. The sequencing sample was made of lung tumor tissue. Every receptor here comes from an older man with non-small cell lung cancer.

This clonotype turned up a few times. A much larger clonotype is one base distant, so this may be a read error. The genes are TRBV6-1 and TRBJ1-2, with 7 positions matching TRBD1. CDR1 is MNHNS and CDR2 is SASEGT in the germline V gene. After removal of 4 bases from V and 12 bases from J, the junction contained 11 bases not matched to a gene. The CDR3 runs 13 residues. CDR3: CASSVGTVWGHTF. DNA of the CDR3: TGTGCCAGCAGTGTAGGGACAGTGTGGGGCCACACCTTC.

About this clonotype itself: One junction end does not reproduce the germline sequence, and a read error may be involved. The CDR3 DNA reads TGCGCCAGCAGTCAAGACAGGCGACCTTACTTCAACTATGGCTGCACCTTC. It is translated as CASSQDRRPYFNYGCTF. This chain links TRBV4-3 with TRBJ1-2, with D perhaps TRBD1 (6 bases). Germline V gene data show CDR1 as LGHNA and CDR2 as YSLEER. This CDR3 contains 17 residues.